This passage covers 8 T cell receptor beta chains from one sample sequenced in a study of shared T cell receptors in the human thymus (dated by TCRdb to about 2021). To prepare the library, the immunoSEQ multiplex PCR assay was applied. TCRdb provides this immuneACCESS table in a form limited to in-frame rearrangements. Some clones are lacking; in checked studies, under half of them reflect an unresolved V gene, and why the rest are absent is not known. For this sample there are approximately 400,000 clones; approximately 95% appear just once. Jointly, the top ten make up approximately 0.02% of the sample. The specimen sequenced was thymocytes. All receptors derive from a human donor.

The V call is TRBV27, the J call TRBJ2-3; 9 positions match TRBD2. The CDR3 totals 15 residues. The V segment lost 6 bases and the J segment 2 bases; nucleotides outside the gene matches: 6. Germline-derived CDR1 and CDR2 are MNHEY and SMNVEV (reference sequence). This chain's CDR3 is CASSPGTSLTDTQYF. CDR3 bases: TGTGCCAGCAGCCCCGGGACTAGCCTCACAGATACGCAGTATTTT.

This rearrangement joins TRBV5-4 to TRBJ2-7; D not resolved. There are 15 residues in the CDR3. V lost 4 bases, J lost 0 bases, and 14 bases lay in between. Germline lookup yields CDR1 SGHNT and CDR2 YYREEE (reference sequence). Here the CDR3 reads CASSRKTTPSYEQYF. The CDR3 DNA sequence: TGTGCCAGCAGCCGTAAAACGACCCCCTCCTACGAGCAGTACTTC.

V is TRBV5-4 and J is TRBJ2-7, with 7 bases lining up with TRBD1. The germline V gene has CDR1 SGHNT and CDR2 YYREEE (reference sequence). This CDR3 is built from 15 residues. Trimming at V came to 4 bases and at J to 2 bases, leaving 9 bases not matched to a gene. DNA of the CDR3: TGTGCCAGCAGCAAAGGACAGGCTTCTCCCTACGAGCAGTACTTC. Its translation is CASSKGQASPYEQYF.

The genes are TRBV5-1 and TRBJ1-1; the D is unclear. The CDR3 consists of 13 residues. The V gene lost 1 base and the J gene lost 4 bases, with 8 bases spanning the gap. Germline CDR1 reads SGHRS; CDR2 reads YFSETQ. CDR3 residues: CASSLRGGTEAFF. The CDR3 nucleotides are TGCGCCAGCAGCTTGCGGGGAGGCACTGAAGCTTTCTTT.

This clone was detected once. The chain combines TRBV19 with TRBJ2-5; 9 bases are shared with TRBD2. V was pared by 3 bases and J by 5 bases, with 7 bases of the junction left unmatched. The V gene's germline CDR1 is LNHDA and CDR2 SQIVND (reference sequence). This CDR3 has 15 residues. The CDR3, as DNA: TGTGCCAGTAGTATTTCTAGCGGGAACCGGGAGACCCAGTACTTC. It yields the protein CASSISSGNRETQYF.

The chain recombines TRBV27 with TRBJ2-1, with 10 bases aligning to TRBD1. The CDR3 covers 15 residues. The V and J ends lost 7 bases and 6 bases, in that order; junction bases with no gene match: 9. The germline V gene encodes CDR1 MNHEY and CDR2 SMNVEV (reference sequence). CDR3 residues: CASTTWGTGANEQFF. The CDR3, as DNA: TGTGCCAGCACCACTTGGGGGACAGGGGCCAATGAGCAGTTCTTC.

V is TRBV27 and J is TRBJ2-3; maybe TRBD2 (5 bases). The ends were cut back, 6 bases at V and 6 bases at J, with 19 bases in the middle. The V gene's germline CDR1 is MNHEY and CDR2 SMNVEV (reference sequence). The CDR3 contains 15 residues. The CDR3 is CASSTTAGSWDTQYF. The CDR3 DNA sequence: TGTGCCAGCAGCACAACGGCGGGCTCTTGGGATACGCAGTATTTT.

This chain uses TRBV25-1 with TRBJ2-7; D is undetermined. The germline V gene encodes CDR1 MGHDK and CDR2 SYGVNS. V lost 0 bases, J lost 2 bases, and 11 bases lay in between. CDR3 length equals 15 residues. The CDR3 nucleotides read TGTGCCAGCAGTGAATATAATGACTTGACCTACGAGCAGTACTTC. The encoded protein is CASSEYNDLTYEQYF.